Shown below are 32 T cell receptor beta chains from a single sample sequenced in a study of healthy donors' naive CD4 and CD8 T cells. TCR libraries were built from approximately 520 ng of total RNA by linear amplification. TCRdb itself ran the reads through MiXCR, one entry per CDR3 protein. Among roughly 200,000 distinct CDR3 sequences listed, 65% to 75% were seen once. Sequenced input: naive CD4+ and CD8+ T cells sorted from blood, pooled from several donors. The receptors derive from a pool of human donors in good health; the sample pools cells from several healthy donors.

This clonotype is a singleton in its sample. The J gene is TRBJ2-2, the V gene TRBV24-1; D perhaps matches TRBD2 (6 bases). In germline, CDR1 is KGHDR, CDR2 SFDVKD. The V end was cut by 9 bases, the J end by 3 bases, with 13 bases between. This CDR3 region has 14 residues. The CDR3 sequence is CATSGTGDTGELFF. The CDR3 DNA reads TGTGCCACCTCAGGGACGGGGGACACCGGGGAGCTGTTTTTT.

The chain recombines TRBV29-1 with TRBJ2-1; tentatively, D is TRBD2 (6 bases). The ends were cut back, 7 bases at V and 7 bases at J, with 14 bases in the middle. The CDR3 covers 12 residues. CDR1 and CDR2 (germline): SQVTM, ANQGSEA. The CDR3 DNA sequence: TGCAGCGCTGGAGGGCCTGGTAATGAGCAGTTCTTC. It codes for CSAGGPGNEQFF.

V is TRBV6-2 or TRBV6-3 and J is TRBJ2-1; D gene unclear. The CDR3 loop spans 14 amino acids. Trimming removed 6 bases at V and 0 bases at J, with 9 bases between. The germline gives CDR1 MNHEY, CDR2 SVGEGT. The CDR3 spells CASSGFGSYNEQFF. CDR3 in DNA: TGTGCCAGCAGCGGGTTTGGCTCCTACAATGAGCAGTTCTTC.

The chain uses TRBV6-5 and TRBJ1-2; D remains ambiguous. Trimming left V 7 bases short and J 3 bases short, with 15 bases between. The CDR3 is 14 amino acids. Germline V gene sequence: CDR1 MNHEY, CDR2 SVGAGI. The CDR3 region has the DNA TGTGCCAGCACCGAAGGGTTTCGATACTATGGCTACACCTTC. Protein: CASTEGFRYYGYTF.

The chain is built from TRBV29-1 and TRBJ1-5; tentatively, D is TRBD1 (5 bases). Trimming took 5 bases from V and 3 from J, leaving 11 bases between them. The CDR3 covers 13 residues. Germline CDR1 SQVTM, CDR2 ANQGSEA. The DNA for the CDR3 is TGCAGCGTTCGGGACGGCTCCAATCAGCCCCAGCATTTT. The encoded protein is CSVRDGSNQPQHF.

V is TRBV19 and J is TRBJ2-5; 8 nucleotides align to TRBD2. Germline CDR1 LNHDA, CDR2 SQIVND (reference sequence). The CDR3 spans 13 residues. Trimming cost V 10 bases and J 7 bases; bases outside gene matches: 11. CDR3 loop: CAISGTTGGTQYF. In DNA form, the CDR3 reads TGTGCCATTAGCGGGACCACTGGGGGGACCCAGTACTTC.

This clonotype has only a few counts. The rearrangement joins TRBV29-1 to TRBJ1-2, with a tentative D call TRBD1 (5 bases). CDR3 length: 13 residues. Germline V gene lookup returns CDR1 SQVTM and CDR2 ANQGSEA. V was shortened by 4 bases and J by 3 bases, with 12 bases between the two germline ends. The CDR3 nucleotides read TGCAGCGTTGGTGAGGGGACCGACTATGGCTACACCTTC. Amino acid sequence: CSVGEGTDYGYTF.

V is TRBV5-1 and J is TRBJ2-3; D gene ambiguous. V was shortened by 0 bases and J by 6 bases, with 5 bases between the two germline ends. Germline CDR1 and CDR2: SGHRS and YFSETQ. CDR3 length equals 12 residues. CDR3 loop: CASSLASDTQYF. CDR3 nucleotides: TGCGCCAGCAGCTTGGCTAGTGATACGCAGTATTTT.

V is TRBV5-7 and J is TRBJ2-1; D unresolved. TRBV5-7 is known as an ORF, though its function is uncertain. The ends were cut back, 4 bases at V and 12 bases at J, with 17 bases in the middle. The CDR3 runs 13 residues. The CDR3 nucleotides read TGTGCCAGCAGCGACGCAGCTATCCGCGGGCAGTTCTTC. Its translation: CASSDAAIRGQFF.

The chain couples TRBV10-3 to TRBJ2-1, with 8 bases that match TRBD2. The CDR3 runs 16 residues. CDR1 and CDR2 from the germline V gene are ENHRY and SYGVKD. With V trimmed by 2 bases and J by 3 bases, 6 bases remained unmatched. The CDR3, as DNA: TGTGCCATCAGTGAGGGACTAGCTTTGGTCTACAATGAGCAGTTCTTC. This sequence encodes CAISEGLALVYNEQFF.

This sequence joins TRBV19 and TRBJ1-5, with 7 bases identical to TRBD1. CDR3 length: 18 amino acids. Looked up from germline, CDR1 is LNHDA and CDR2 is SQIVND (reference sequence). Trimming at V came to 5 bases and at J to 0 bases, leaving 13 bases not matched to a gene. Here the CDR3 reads CASSPGQLRTYSNQPQHF. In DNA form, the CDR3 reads TGTGCCAGTAGTCCGGGACAGCTAAGAACTTATAGCAATCAGCCCCAGCATTTT. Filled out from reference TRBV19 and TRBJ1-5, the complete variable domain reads DGGITQSPKYLFRKEGQNVTLSCEQNLNHDAMYWYRQDPGQGLRLIYYSQIVNDFQKGDIAEGYSVSREKKESFPLTVTSAQKNPTAFYLCASSPGQLRTYSNQPQHFGDGTRLSIL.

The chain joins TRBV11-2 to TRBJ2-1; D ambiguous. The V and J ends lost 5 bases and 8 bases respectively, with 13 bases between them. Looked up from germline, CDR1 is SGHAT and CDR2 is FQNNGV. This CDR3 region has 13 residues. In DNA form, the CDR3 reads TGTGCCAGCAGCCAGAGAACCAGAGATGAGCAGTTCTTC. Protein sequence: CASSQRTRDEQFF.

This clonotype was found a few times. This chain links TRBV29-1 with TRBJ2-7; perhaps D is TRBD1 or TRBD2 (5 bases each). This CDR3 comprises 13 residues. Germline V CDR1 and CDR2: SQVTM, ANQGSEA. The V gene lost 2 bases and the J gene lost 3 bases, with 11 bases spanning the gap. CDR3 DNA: TGCAGCGTTGAAAAGGGACGGGGCTACGAGCAGTACTTC. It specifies CSVEKGRGYEQYF.

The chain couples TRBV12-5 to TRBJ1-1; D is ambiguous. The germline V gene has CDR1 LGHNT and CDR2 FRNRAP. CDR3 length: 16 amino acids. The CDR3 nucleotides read TGTGCCAGCAGCCCAAGAACTGCTCCGGGAGGGCGGGAAGCTTTCTTT. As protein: CASSPRTAPGGREAFF.

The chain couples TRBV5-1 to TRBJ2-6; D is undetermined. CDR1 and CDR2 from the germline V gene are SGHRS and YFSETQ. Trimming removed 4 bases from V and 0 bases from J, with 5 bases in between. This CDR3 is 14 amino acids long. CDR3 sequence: CASSAYSGANVLTF. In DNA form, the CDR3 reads TGCGCCAGCAGCGCCTACTCTGGGGCCAACGTCCTGACTTTC.

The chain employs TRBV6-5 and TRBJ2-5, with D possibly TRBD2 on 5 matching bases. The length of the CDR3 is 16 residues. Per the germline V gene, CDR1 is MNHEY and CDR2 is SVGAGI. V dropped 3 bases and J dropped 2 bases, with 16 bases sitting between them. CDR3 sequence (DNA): TGTGCCAGCAGTTATGTTCCTTGGGCGGGTCAAGAGACCCAGTACTTC. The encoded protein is CASSYVPWAGQETQYF.

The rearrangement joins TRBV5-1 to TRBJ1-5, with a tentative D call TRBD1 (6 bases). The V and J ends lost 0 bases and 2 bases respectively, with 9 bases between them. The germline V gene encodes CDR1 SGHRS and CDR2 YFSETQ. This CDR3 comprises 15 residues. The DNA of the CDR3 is TGCGCCAGCAGCTTGGAGGGGGTGGGCAATCAGCCCCAGCATTTT. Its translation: CASSLEGVGNQPQHF.

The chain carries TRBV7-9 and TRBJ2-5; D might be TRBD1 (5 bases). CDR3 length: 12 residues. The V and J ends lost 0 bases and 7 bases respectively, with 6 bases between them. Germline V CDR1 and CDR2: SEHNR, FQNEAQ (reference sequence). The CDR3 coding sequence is TGTGCCAGCAGCTTAGCGCAGGGGACCCAGTACTTC. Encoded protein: CASSLAQGTQYF.

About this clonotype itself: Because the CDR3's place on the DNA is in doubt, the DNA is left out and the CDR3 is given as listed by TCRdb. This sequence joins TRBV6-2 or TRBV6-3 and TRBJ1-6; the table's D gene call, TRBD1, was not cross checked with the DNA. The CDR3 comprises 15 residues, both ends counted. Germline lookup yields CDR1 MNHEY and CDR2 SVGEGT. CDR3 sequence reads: CASSSSTGAYSPLHF.

The CDR3 coding sequence is TGTGCCTGGAGTCCTGGGACAGGGATCGCAGCTTTCTTT. It codes for CAWSPGTGIAAFF. V is TRBV30 and J is TRBJ1-1; 9 bases fit TRBD1. The junction had 8 bases not matched to a gene; V was cut back by 2 bases and J by 10 bases. CDR3 size: 13 residues. The germline CDR1 and CDR2 sequences are GTSNPN and SVGIG (reference sequence).

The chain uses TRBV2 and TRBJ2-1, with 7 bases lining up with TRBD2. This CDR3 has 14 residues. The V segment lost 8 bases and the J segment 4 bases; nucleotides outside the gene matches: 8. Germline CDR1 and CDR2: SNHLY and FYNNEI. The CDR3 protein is CASSSTGGYNEQFF. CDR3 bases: TGTGCCAGCTCTTCCACGGGAGGATACAATGAGCAGTTCTTC.

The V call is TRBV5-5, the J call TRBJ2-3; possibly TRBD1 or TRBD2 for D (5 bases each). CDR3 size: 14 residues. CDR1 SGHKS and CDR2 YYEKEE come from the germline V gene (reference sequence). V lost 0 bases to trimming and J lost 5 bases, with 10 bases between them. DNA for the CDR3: TGTGCCAGCAGCTTGGCTGGTGGGGGAGATACGCAGTATTTT. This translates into CASSLAGGGDTQYF.

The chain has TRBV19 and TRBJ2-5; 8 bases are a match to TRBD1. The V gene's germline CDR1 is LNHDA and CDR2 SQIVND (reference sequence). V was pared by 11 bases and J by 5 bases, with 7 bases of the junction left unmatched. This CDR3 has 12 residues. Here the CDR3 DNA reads TGTGCCCAGGGGGCGAAGGGGGAGACCCAGTACTTC. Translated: CAQGAKGETQYF. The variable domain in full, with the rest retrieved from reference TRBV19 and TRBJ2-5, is DGGITQSPKYLFRKEGQNVTLSCEQNLNHDAMYWYRQDPGQGLRLIYYSQIVNDFQKGDIAEGYSVSREKKESFPLTVTSAQKNPTAFYLCAQGAKGETQYFGPGTRLLVL.

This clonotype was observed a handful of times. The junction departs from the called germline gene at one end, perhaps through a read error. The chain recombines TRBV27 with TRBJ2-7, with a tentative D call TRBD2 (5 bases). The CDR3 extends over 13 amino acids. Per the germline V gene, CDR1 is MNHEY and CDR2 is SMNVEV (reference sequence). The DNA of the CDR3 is TGTGCTAGCAGTTTTGCGGGCCCCTACGAGCAGTACTTC. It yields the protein CASSFAGPYEQYF.

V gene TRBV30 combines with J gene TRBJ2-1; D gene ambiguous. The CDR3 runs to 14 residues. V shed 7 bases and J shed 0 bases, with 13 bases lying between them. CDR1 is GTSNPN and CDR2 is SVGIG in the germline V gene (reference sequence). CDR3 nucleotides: TGTGCCTCCCGGGTCAGTGGCTCCTACAATGAGCAGTTCTTC. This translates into CASRVSGSYNEQFF.

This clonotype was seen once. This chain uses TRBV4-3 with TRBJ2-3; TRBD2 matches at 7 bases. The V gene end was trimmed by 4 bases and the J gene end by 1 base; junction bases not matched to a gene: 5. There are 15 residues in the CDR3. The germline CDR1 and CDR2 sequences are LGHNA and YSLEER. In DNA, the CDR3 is TGCGCCAGCAGCCCACGACTAGCAGGCACAGATACGCAGTATTTT. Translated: CASSPRLAGTDTQYF.

CDR3 bases: TGTGCCACCAGCAGAAATCTCGGGACTAGCGGATACAATGAGCAGTTCTTC. This codes for CATSRNLGTSGYNEQFF. The chain recombines TRBV15 with TRBJ2-1; 11 nucleotides match TRBD2. Trimming removed 2 bases from V and 4 bases from J; junction bases left unmatched: 7. Germline assignment: CDR1 LNHNV and CDR2 YYDKDF (reference sequence). The CDR3 has 17 residues.

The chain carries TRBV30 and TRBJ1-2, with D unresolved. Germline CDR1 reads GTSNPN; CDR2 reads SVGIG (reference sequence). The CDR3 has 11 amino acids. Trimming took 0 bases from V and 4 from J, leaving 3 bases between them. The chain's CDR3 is CAWSVSYGYTF. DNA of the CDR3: TGTGCCTGGAGTGTAAGCTATGGCTACACCTTC.

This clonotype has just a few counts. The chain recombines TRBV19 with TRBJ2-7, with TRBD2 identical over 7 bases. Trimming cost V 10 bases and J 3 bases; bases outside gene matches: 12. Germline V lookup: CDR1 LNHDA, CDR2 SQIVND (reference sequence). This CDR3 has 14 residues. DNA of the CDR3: TGTGCCACCGCACCGGGACTAATGTACTACGAGCAGTACTTC. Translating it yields CATAPGLMYYEQYF.

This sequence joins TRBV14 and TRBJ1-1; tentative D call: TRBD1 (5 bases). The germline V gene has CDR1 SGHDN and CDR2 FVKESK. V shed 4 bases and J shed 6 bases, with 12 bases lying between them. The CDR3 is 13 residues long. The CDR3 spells CASSPRDLSEAFF. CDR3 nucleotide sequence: TGTGCCAGCAGCCCCAGGGACTTATCTGAAGCTTTCTTT.

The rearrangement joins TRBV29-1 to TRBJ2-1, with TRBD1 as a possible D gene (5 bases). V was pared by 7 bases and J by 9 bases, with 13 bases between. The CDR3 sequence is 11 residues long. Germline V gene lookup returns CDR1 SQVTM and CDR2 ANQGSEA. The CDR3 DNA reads TGCAGCGCCCCGACAGACGCTGAGCAGTTCTTC. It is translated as CSAPTDAEQFF.

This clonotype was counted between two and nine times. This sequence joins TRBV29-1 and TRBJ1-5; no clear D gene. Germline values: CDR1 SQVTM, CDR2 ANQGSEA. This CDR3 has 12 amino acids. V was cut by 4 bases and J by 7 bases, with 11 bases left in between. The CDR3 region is CSVVEGNQPQHF. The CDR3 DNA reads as TGCAGCGTTGTCGAGGGAAACCAGCCCCAGCATTTT.